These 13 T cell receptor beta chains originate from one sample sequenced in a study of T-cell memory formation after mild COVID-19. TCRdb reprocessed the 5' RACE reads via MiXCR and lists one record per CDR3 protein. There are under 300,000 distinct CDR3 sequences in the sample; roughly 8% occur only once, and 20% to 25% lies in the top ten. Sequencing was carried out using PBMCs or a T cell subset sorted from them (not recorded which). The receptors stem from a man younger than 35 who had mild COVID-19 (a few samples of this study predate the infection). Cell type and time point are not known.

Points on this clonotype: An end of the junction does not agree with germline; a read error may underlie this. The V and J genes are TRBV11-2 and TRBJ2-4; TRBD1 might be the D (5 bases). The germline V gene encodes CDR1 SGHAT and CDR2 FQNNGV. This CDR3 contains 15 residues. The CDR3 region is CASNLGAYTKNIQYF. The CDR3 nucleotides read TGTGCCAGCAACTTAGGGGCCTACACCAAAAACATTCAGTACTTC.

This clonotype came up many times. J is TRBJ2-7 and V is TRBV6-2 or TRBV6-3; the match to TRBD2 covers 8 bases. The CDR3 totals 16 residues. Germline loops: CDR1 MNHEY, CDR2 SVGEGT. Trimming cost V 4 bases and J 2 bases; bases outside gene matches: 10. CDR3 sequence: CASSSPWSGSPYEQYF. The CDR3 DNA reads TGTGCCAGCAGTTCCCCCTGGAGCGGGAGCCCCTACGAGCAGTACTTC.

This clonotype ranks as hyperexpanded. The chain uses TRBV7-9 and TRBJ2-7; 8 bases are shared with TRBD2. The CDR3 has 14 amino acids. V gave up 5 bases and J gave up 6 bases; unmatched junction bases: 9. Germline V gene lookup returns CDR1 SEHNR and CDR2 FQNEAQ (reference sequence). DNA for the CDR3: TGTGCCAGCAGCGCCCCAGCGGGGGTCGGCGAGCAGTACTTC. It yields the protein CASSAPAGVGEQYF.

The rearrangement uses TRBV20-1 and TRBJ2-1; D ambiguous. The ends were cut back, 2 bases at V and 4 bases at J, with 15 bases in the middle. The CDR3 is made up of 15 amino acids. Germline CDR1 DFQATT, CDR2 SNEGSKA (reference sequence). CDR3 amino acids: CSARPAMGLYNEQFF. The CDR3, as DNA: TGCAGTGCTAGACCCGCTATGGGATTATACAATGAGCAGTTCTTC.

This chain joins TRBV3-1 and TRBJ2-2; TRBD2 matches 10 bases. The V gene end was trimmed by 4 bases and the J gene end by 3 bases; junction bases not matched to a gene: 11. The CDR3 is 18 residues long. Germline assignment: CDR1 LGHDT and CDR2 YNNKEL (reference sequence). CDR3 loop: CASSRLGRTSGDTGELFF. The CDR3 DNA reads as TGTGCCAGCAGCCGACTGGGACGGACTAGCGGAGACACCGGGGAGCTGTTTTTT.

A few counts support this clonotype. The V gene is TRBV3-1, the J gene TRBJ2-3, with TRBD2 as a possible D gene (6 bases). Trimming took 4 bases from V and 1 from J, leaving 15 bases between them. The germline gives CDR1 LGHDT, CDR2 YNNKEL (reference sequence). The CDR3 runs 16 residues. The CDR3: CASSPPRLVRTDTQYF. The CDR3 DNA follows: TGTGCCAGCAGCCCGCCTCGACTAGTCCGCACAGATACGCAGTATTTT.

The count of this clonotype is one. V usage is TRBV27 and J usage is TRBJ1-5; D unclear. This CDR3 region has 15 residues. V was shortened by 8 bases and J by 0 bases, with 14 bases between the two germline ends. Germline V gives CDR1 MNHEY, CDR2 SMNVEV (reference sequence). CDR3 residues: CASRLEGYSNQPQHF. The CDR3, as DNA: TGTGCCAGCCGATTAGAGGGATATAGCAATCAGCCCCAGCATTTT.

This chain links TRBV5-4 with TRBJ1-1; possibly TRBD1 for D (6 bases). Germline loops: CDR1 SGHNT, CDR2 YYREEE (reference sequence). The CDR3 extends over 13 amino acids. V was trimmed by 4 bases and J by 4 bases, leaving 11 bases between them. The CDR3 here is CASSPMGATEAFF. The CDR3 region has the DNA TGTGCCAGCAGCCCAATGGGGGCCACTGAAGCTTTCTTT.

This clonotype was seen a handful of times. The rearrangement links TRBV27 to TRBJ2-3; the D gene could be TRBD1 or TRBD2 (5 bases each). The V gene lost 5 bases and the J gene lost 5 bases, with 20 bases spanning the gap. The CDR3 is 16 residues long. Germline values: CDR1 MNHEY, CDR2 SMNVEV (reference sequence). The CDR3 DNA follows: TGTGCCAGCAGTACGGCCCGGGACGTCTATGTAGATACGCAGTATTTT. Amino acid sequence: CASSTARDVYVDTQYF.

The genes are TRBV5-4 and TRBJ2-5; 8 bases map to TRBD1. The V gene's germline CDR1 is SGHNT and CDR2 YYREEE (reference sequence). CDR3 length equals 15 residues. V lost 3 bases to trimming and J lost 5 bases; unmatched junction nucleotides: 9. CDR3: CASSWGSGGAETQYF. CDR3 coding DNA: TGTGCCAGCAGCTGGGGGTCAGGGGGCGCGGAGACCCAGTACTTC.

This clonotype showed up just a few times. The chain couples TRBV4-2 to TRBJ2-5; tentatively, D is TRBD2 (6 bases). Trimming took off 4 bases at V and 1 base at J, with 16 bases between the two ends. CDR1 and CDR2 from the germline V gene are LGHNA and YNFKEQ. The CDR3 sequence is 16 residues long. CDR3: CASSRATRSGQETQYF. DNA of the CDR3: TGTGCCAGCAGCCGAGCGACTAGAAGCGGCCAAGAGACCCAGTACTTC.

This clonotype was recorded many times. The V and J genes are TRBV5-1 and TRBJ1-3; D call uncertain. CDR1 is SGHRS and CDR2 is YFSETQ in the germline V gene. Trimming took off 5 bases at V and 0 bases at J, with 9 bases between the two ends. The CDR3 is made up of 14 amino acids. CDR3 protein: CASRDGFSGNTIYF. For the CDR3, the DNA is TGCGCCAGCAGGGACGGTTTCTCTGGAAACACCATATATTTT.

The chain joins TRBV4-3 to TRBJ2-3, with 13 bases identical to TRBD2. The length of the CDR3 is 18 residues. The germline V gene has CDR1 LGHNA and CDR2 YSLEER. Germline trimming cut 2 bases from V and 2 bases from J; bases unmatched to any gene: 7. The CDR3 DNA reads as TGCGCCAGCAGCCAATCCGGGACTAGCGGGACCTTCACAGATACGCAGTATTTT. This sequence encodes CASSQSGTSGTFTDTQYF.